Sequencing of this T cell receptor (beta chain) was carried out in a study of blood T cell repertoires in COVID-19. At the level of the study: Material from acute and convalescent COVID-19 was sourced from the United States, Italy and Spain. The analysed material was cDNA or gDNA that came from T cells, B-cell-depleted T cells, or PBMCs.

Membership in each cohort depended on participant-reported clinical history. Per the original methods: It was from reference gene primer amplification that nucleated cell counts were estimated. Method: immunoSEQ multiplex PCR; TCRdb's copy keeps in-frame clones and lacks some. The V and J calls and clone size come from that table; D and trimming were worked out from the DNA. The sample contains roughly 250,000 clones, around 84% of which appear only once. The length of the CDR3 is 12 residues. Specimen: PBMCs or T cells enriched from blood (not recorded which). The TCR was taken from a woman between 45 and 65 years old who had recovered from COVID-19. The gene calls are TRBV21-1 and TRBJ2-5; TRBD1 is the table's D call, not checked against the DNA. TRBV21-1 is deemed a pseudogene. CDR3: CANQSTAKTQYF. In nucleotides, the CDR3 is TGTGCCAACCAATCGACAGCTAAGACCCAGTACTTC.